These 28 T cell receptor beta chains were all obtained from the same sample, sequenced in a study of cytomegalovirus exposure and HLA in healthy donors. Researchers ran the PCR with 60 Vbeta and 13 Jbeta primers. Method: immunoSEQ multiplex PCR; TCRdb's copy keeps in-frame clones and lacks some. The sample consists of 200,000 or so clones, 60% to 80% of them appearing once. The sample consisted of PBMCs. The receptors were sampled from a man in his late teens or twenties in good health and CMV-seronegative.

The chain couples TRBV30 to TRBJ1-1, with D hard to call. From germline, CDR1 is GTSNPN and CDR2 SVGIG (reference sequence). This CDR3 region has 17 residues. V lost 5 bases to trimming and J lost 0 bases, with 22 bases between them. The CDR3 DNA is TGTGCCTGGGAATCGTCGGCAGTAAGACTCGTGAACACTGAAGCTTTCTTT. The encoded protein is CAWESSAVRLVNTEAFF.

This chain links TRBV5-1 with TRBJ2-3; TRBD2 is a possible D gene (6 bases). Trimming removed 2 bases from V and 4 bases from J, with 14 bases in between. Germline values: CDR1 SGHRS, CDR2 YFSETQ. This CDR3 has 15 residues. CDR3 loop: CASSLRGTLADTQYF. For the CDR3, the DNA is TGCGCCAGCAGCTTACGAGGGACTTTGGCAGATACGCAGTATTTT.

The chain is built from TRBV4-3 and TRBJ2-2; the D gene is possibly TRBD1 (6 bases). Germline lookup yields CDR1 LGHNA and CDR2 YSLEER. CDR3 length: 15 amino acids. The V end was cut by 0 bases, the J end by 4 bases, with 9 bases between. As DNA, the CDR3 is TGCGCCAGCAGCCAAGAGGGGGCCGGCACCGGGGAGCTGTTTTTT. It is translated as CASSQEGAGTGELFF.

The CDR3 DNA reads as TGTGCCAGCAGCCCCTTGTTCTCTGGGGCCAACGTCCTGACTTTC. This gives the protein CASSPLFSGANVLTF. The V gene is TRBV9, the J gene TRBJ2-6; D remains ambiguous. CDR1 and CDR2 (germline): SGDLS, YYNGEE. The CDR3 runs 15 residues. The V end was cut by 4 bases, the J end by 0 bases, with 8 bases between.

This clone came up a few times. The V call is TRBV25-1, the J call TRBJ2-7; 7 bases map to TRBD2. Germline-derived CDR1 and CDR2 are MGHDK and SYGVNS. V shed 3 bases, J shed 5 bases, and the junction held 7 bases outside the gene matches. The CDR3 loop spans 14 amino acids. CDR3 protein: CASSEAGALNEQYF. CDR3 nucleotide sequence: TGTGCCAGCAGTGAGGCGGGAGCCCTTAACGAGCAGTACTTC.

V gene TRBV5-1 combines with J gene TRBJ2-5; 13 positions match TRBD2. In germline, CDR1 is SGHRS, CDR2 YFSETQ. Trimming took 4 bases from V and 1 from J; bases not matched to a gene: 4. This CDR3 is built from 16 residues. The CDR3 DNA is TGCGCCAGCAGCGTGGGACTAGCGGGAAGCCAAGAGACCCAGTACTTC. This sequence encodes CASSVGLAGSQETQYF. Looking up the rest from reference TRBV5-1 and TRBJ2-5 gives the full variable domain: KAGVTQTPRYLIKTRGQQVTLSCSPISGHRSVSWYQQTPGQGLQFLFEYFSETQRNKGNFPGRFSGRQFSNSRSEMNVSTLELGDSALYLCASSVGLAGSQETQYFGPGTRLLVL.

V usage is TRBV10-3 and J usage is TRBJ2-2; perhaps TRBD2 as D (6 bases). Trimming took off 3 bases at V and 6 bases at J, with 11 bases between the two ends. This CDR3 is built from 14 residues. The germline gives CDR1 ENHRY, CDR2 SYGVKD. The CDR3 nucleotides read TGTGCCATCAGTGAACGGGAGAAGGCCGGGGAGCTGTTTTTT. Amino acid sequence: CAISEREKAGELFF.

The chain combines TRBV27 with TRBJ2-7; 16 positions match TRBD2. The CDR3 is 16 amino acids. The V gene end was trimmed by 6 bases and the J gene end by 4 bases; junction bases not matched to a gene: 6. Germline V gene sequence: CDR1 MNHEY, CDR2 SMNVEV (reference sequence). The DNA for the CDR3 is TGTGCCAGCAGCTCGGGACTAGCGGGAGGGCCGTACGAGCAGTACTTC. Translating it yields CASSSGLAGGPYEQYF.

This clone was seen a handful of times. The chain recombines TRBV7-9 with TRBJ1-4; D perhaps matches TRBD1 (5 bases). Germline V gene sequence: CDR1 SEHNR, CDR2 FQNEAQ (reference sequence). The CDR3 is 14 amino acids. V was trimmed by 2 bases and J by 6 bases, leaving 10 bases between them. CDR3 in amino acids: CASSLLDTHEKLFF. The CDR3 DNA is TGTGCCAGCAGCTTACTGGACACCCATGAAAAACTGTTTTTT.

This clone was observed a handful of times. The chain uses TRBV27 and TRBJ1-1; D call uncertain. Germline V gene data show CDR1 as MNHEY and CDR2 as SMNVEV (reference sequence). Trimming removed 3 bases from V and 1 base from J, with 6 bases in between. The CDR3 has 13 amino acids. In nucleotides, the CDR3 is TGTGCCAGCAGTTTGGCCGCGAACACTGAAGCTTTCTTT. This translates into CASSLAANTEAFF.

This clone was detected only a few times. V gene TRBV11-1 combines with J gene TRBJ2-5; 7 nucleotides line up with TRBD1. CDR3 length: 16 residues. The V and J ends lost 4 bases and 5 bases, in that order; junction bases with no gene match: 13. CDR1 is SGHAT, CDR2 FQDESV, per germline (reference sequence). The CDR3 DNA reads TGTGCCAGCAGCTCGCGTCAACAGGGGACGGGGGAGACCCAGTACTTC. Translation gives CASSSRQQGTGETQYF. The full variable domain, its missing parts supplied by reference TRBV11-1 and TRBJ2-5, is EAEVAQSPRYKITEKSQAVAFWCDPISGHATLYWYRQILGQGPELLVQFQDESVVDDSQLPKDRFSAERLKGVDSTLKIQPAELGDSAMYLCASSSRQQGTGETQYFGPGTRLLVL.

The rearrangement uses TRBV2 and TRBJ2-2; 7 bases match TRBD2. The CDR3 covers 17 residues. V lost 3 bases, J lost 0 bases, and 7 bases stayed unmatched. Germline CDR1 reads SNHLY; CDR2 reads FYNNEI. The CDR3 spells CASSDLGGETNTGELFF. The CDR3 bases are TGTGCCAGCAGTGACCTGGGAGGGGAAACGAACACCGGGGAGCTGTTTTTT.

The gene calls are TRBV20-1 and TRBJ2-3, with unresolved D. Trimming cost V 3 bases and J 9 bases, with 10 bases left between them. The length of the CDR3 is 11 residues. Germline V gene sequence: CDR1 DFQATT, CDR2 SNEGSKA (reference sequence). The DNA of the CDR3 is TGCAGTGCTAGGGAGCTATGGACGCAGTATTTT. The encoded protein is CSARELWTQYF.

The chain couples TRBV7-2 to TRBJ1-2; D possibly corresponds to TRBD1 (6 bases). Per germline, CDR1 SGHTA and CDR2 FQGNSA. The CDR3 totals 14 residues. The germline V and J ends were trimmed by 5 bases and 7 bases, with 17 bases remaining between them. This CDR3 reads CASSLTGPLSGYTF. In DNA, the CDR3 is TGTGCCAGCAGCCTGACAGGACCCCTGAGTGGCTACACCTTC.

The J gene is TRBJ1-3, the V gene TRBV4-3, with D perhaps TRBD1 (5 bases). The CDR3 runs to 15 residues. Germline assignment: CDR1 LGHNA and CDR2 YSLEER. Trimming took off 0 bases at V and 1 base at J, with 7 bases between the two ends. CDR3 bases: TGCGCCAGCAGCCAAGATAGGGGTTCTGGAAACACCATATATTTT. It specifies CASSQDRGSGNTIYF.

This chain uses TRBV15 with TRBJ1-2; the D is unclear. The V and J ends lost 0 bases and 8 bases respectively, with 10 bases between them. This CDR3 has 13 residues. Looked up from germline, CDR1 is LNHNV and CDR2 is YYDKDF (reference sequence). CDR3 sequence (DNA): TGTGCCACCAGCAGAGAAGTGAAGCGCGGCTACACCTTC. It codes for CATSREVKRGYTF.

This chain joins TRBV29-1 and TRBJ1-5, with 7 bases matching TRBD1. Per the germline V gene, CDR1 is SQVTM and CDR2 is ANQGSEA. The CDR3 spans 12 residues. The trim removed 6 bases at V and 5 bases at J, leaving 4 bases unmatched. CDR3 DNA sequence: TGCAGCGTGGCCACAGGGGATCAGCCCCAGCATTTT. It is translated as CSVATGDQPQHF.

In its sample, this clone was seen a few times. This chain links TRBV6-1 with TRBJ1-2, with 11 bases fitting TRBD1. This CDR3 is 13 amino acids long. Germline CDR1 and CDR2: MNHNS and SASEGT. The junction had 6 bases not matched to a gene; V was cut back by 7 bases and J by 8 bases. The DNA for the CDR3 is TGTGCCAGCAACCCCGGGACAGGGGGAGGCTACACCTTC. Its translation is CASNPGTGGGYTF.

The chain combines TRBV9 with TRBJ2-1; the D gene is possibly TRBD2 (5 bases). The CDR3 sequence is 16 residues long. Trimming took off 0 bases at V and 4 bases at J, with 14 bases between the two ends. The germline V gene has CDR1 SGDLS and CDR2 YYNGEE. Here the CDR3 DNA reads TGTGCCAGCAGCGTAGCTGACTCGGGGATGTACAATGAGCAGTTCTTC. This translates into CASSVADSGMYNEQFF.

V and J are TRBV7-2 and TRBJ2-3, with D perhaps matching TRBD2 (6 bases). The V gene lost 8 bases and the J gene lost 6 bases, with 9 bases spanning the gap. Germline CDR1 SGHTA, CDR2 FQGNSA. CDR3 size: 11 residues. The CDR3 sequence is CASGDFDTQYF. CDR3 DNA sequence: TGTGCCAGCGGGGACTTCGATACGCAGTATTTT.

Comment on this clone: At one end the junction does not follow the germline gene, possibly because of a read error. The rearrangement uses TRBV7-9 and TRBJ2-3; 7 bases align to TRBD2. In germline, CDR1 is SEHNR, CDR2 FQNEAQ (reference sequence). This CDR3 spans 16 amino acids. CDR3 protein: CSSSPPLRLGGNTQYF. As DNA, the CDR3 is TGTTCCAGCAGCCCCCCTTTGAGGTTGGGGGGGAATACGCAGTATTTT.

The chain couples TRBV19 to TRBJ1-5, with D tentatively TRBD1 (6 bases). The CDR3 has 13 residues. V lost 7 bases to trimming and J lost 5 bases, with 12 bases between them. Germline CDR1 and CDR2: LNHDA and SQIVND (reference sequence). The CDR3 DNA is TGTGCCAGTAACGGACAGTGGGATCAGCCCCAGCATTTT. Amino acid sequence: CASNGQWDQPQHF.

J is TRBJ2-2 and V is TRBV2, with a possible D match to TRBD1 (6 bases). The CDR3 is 15 amino acids. Germline V CDR1 and CDR2: SNHLY, FYNNEI. Between the trimmed V and J ends, which lost 6 bases and 5 bases, there was a span of 16 bases. The CDR3 DNA follows: TGTGCCAGCAGGATATCAAACAGGGCTACCGGGGAGCTGTTTTTT. Residues: CASRISNRATGELFF.

The table lists this clone with a count of one. The V and J genes are TRBV1 and TRBJ1-1; the DNA was not compared with TRBD1, the D call given in the table. TRBV1 is a pseudogene segment. The CDR3 spans 15 residues. The CDR3 DNA follows: TGCACCAGCAGCCAACAGGGGATGTGGGACACTGAAGCTTTCTTT. Protein: CTSSQQGMWDTEAFF.

The gene calls are TRBV7-3 and TRBJ2-5; 9 bases align to TRBD2. The germline V gene encodes CDR1 SGHTA and CDR2 FQGTGA. V lost 2 bases to trimming and J lost 2 bases; unmatched junction nucleotides: 3. The CDR3 totals 15 residues. CDR3 nucleotides: TGTGCCAGCAGCTTATTGCGGGGGGGACAAGAGACCCAGTACTTC. Its protein product is CASSLLRGGQETQYF.

The rearrangement joins TRBV2 to TRBJ2-7; 7 positions agree with TRBD1. The CDR3 consists of 15 residues. The V gene's germline CDR1 is SNHLY and CDR2 FYNNEI. V dropped 4 bases and J dropped 5; count of bases not matched to a gene: 11. The CDR3 sequence is CASSGLGQVSNEQYF. The CDR3 DNA sequence: TGTGCCAGCAGTGGTTTAGGACAGGTGTCCAACGAGCAGTACTTC.

V is TRBV27 and J is TRBJ2-1; 8 positions agree with TRBD1. The CDR3 runs to 14 residues. Germline V gene lookup returns CDR1 MNHEY and CDR2 SMNVEV (reference sequence). V gave up 6 bases and J gave up 4 bases; unmatched junction bases: 5. The CDR3 nucleotides read TGTGCCAGCAGCGGACAGGGAGGATACAATGAGCAGTTCTTC. Translation gives CASSGQGGYNEQFF.

The CDR3 reads CARRVFIKFNEQFF. CDR3 DNA: TGCGCCAGGAGGGTCTTCATAAAGTTCAATGAGCAGTTCTTC. The chain employs TRBV10-1 and TRBJ2-1; tentative D call: TRBD2 (5 bases). Looked up from germline, CDR1 is WNHNN and CDR2 is SYGVQD (reference sequence). V was trimmed by 9 bases and J by 6 bases, leaving 18 bases between them. The CDR3 covers 14 residues.